This TCR beta chain came from a study of glioma-infiltrating T cells. Germline V gene lookup returns CDR1 DFQATT and CDR2 SNEGSKA (reference sequence). This CDR3 is 11 amino acids long. Amplification of TCR alpha and beta CDR3 regions from RNA used iRepertoire nested multiplex PCR. TCRdb independently ran MiXCR on the multiplex PCR reads; one entry per CDR3 protein. The sample lists about 400,000 distinct CDR3 sequences, 41% occurring once. As regards this clonotype: An end of the junction does not agree with germline; a read error may underlie this.

The chain carries TRBV20-1 and TRBJ2-3; possible D gene TRBD1, 5 bases. The TCR sequence derives from a human donor with low-grade glioma or glioblastoma, undergoing nonglioma brain surgery, or in good health (not recorded which). Sequenced sample: glioma tissue, nonneoplastic brain tissue, or PBMCs (not recorded which). The CDR3 sequence: CSAAQTDKQYF. The CDR3 nucleotides read TGCAGTGCGGCACAGACAGATAAGCAGTATTTT.